Shown below are 5 T cell receptor beta chains from a single sample sequenced in a study of blood T cell repertoires in COVID-19. The repertoire was sequenced with immunoSEQ multiplex PCR; TCRdb's copy has only in-frame clones and lacks some. This sample has over 250,000 clones; almost 85% occur once, and the top ten carry around 5.5%. The specimen was peripheral blood. The source of these receptors is a man aged 50-60 years with active or convalescent COVID-19.

The V gene is TRBV5-4, the J gene TRBJ2-2; 14 nucleotides align to TRBD2. CDR1 SGHNT and CDR2 YYREEE come from the germline V gene (reference sequence). Losses at the gene ends were 5 bases for V and 7 bases for J; bases not matched to a gene: 4. This CDR3 region has 15 residues. CDR3 DNA: TGTGCCAGCAGATCCGGGACTAGCGGGGGCGGGGAGCTGTTTTTT. Residues: CASRSGTSGGGELFF.

V and J are TRBV19 and TRBJ1-1, with TRBD1 matching over 7 bases. The CDR3 length is 14 residues. Germline V gene sequence: CDR1 LNHDA, CDR2 SQIVND (reference sequence). V shed 5 bases, J shed 6 bases, and the junction held 9 bases outside the gene matches. The CDR3 loop is CASSPGRQGPEAFF. The CDR3 region has the DNA TGTGCCAGTAGTCCGGGGCGACAGGGTCCTGAAGCTTTCTTT.

The V gene is TRBV7-2, the J gene TRBJ2-6, with a tentative D call TRBD1 (5 bases). Germline values: CDR1 SGHTA, CDR2 FQGNSA. The CDR3 covers 15 residues. V was cut by 5 bases and J by 0 bases, with 8 bases left in between. The CDR3 reads CASSPRVSGANVLTF. For the CDR3, the DNA is TGTGCCAGCAGCCCCAGGGTCTCTGGGGCCAACGTCCTGACTTTC. The entire variable domain, with the rest obtained from reference TRBV7-2 and TRBJ2-6, is as follows: GAGVSQSPSNKVTEKGKDVELRCDPISGHTALYWYRQSLGQGLEFLIYFQGNSAPDKSGLPSDRFSAERTGGSVSTLTIQRTQQEDSAVYLCASSPRVSGANVLTFGAGSRLTVL.

CDR3 DNA sequence: TGTGCCAGCAGCTTAGGACAATACAATGAGCAGTTCTTC. As protein: CASSLGQYNEQFF. The J gene is TRBJ2-1, the V gene TRBV13; D gene ambiguous. Trimming removed 0 bases from V and 4 bases from J, with 4 bases in between. This CDR3 is 13 amino acids long. Germline CDR1 reads PRHDT; CDR2 reads FYEKMQ (reference sequence).

The genes are TRBV5-5 and TRBJ2-3; D not resolved. The CDR3 loop spans 14 amino acids. Per germline, CDR1 SGHKS and CDR2 YYEKEE (reference sequence). V lost 2 bases and J lost 0, with 7 bases in between. For the CDR3, the DNA is TGTGCCAGCAGCTTATCCGGGAGCACAGATACGCAGTATTTT. Its translation is CASSLSGSTDTQYF.